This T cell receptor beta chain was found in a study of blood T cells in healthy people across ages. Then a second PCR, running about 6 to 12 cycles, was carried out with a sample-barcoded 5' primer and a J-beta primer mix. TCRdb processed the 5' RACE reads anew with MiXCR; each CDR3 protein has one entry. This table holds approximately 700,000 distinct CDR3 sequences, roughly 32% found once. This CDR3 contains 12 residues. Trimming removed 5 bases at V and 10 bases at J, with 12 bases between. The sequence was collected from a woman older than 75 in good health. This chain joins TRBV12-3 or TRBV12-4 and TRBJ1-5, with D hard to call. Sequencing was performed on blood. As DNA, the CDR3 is TGTGCCAGCAGTGGGCGGGTCCAACCCCAGCATTTT. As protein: CASSGRVQPQHF.